Listed below are T cell receptor beta chains from one sample, sequenced in a study of cytomegalovirus exposure and HLA in healthy donors. The assay was immunoSEQ multiplex PCR, and TCRdb's table has in-frame clones only and misses some. The sample lists 160,000 or so clones; roughly 87% were seen once. Sequenced input: PBMCs. These TCRs come from a woman aged 50 to 60 in good health and CMV-seronegative. Both conserved end residues are part of each CDR3. Fields, in order: V gene, clone size, J gene, D gene, CDR3 DNA, CDR3 protein. D genes are given only for firm matches. Only some rows state a clone size, as once, few, many or a class for expanded clones.

>TRBV9|.|TRBJ2-2|.
TGTGCCAGCAGCGGATTACAGGGCCACACCGGGGAGCTGTTTTTT
CASSGLQGHTGELFF
>TRBV30|.|TRBJ2-7|TRBD2
TGTGCCTACACGGGAGGGGTCCGTAGCTCCTACGAGCAGTACTTC
CAYTGGVRSSYEQYF
>TRBV9|.|TRBJ2-2|TRBD1
TGTGCCAGCAGCGACCGGGACAGGGTGACCGGGGAGCTGTTTTTT
CASSDRDRVTGELFF
>TRBV29-1|.|TRBJ2-5|.
TGCAGCGTTGGGTCGAGGAATTTAGTGGAGACCCAGTACTTC
CSVGSRNLVETQYF
>TRBV7-2|once|TRBJ1-3|.
TGTGCCAGCAGCTTAGGTCGCGTACGCTCTGGAAACACCATATATTTT
CASSLGRVRSGNTIYF
>TRBV5-1|.|TRBJ2-1|.
TGCGCCAGCAGTACCACCGGGACTGGGGCCACCGGGTCCTACAATGAGCAGTTCTTC
CASSTTGTGATGSYNEQFF
>TRBV2|.|TRBJ2-7|.
TGTGCCAGCAGTGCCGGGCGGGGAACCTACGAGCAGTACTTC
CASSAGRGTYEQYF
>TRBV2|.|TRBJ1-2|TRBD1
TGTGCCAGCAGTGAAAGGACAGGGGGCGTGGCGGGCTACACCTTC
CASSERTGGVAGYTF
>TRBV28|.|TRBJ2-7|.
TGTGCCAGCAGTAAACTCCAGGGTTACGAGCGGTACTTC
CASSKLQGYERYF
>TRBV7-9|few|TRBJ1-4|TRBD1
TGTGCCAGCAGCCGCTCCGGGACAGGGGATGCTAATGAAAAACTGTTTTTT
CASSRSGTGDANEKLFF
>TRBV20-1|.|TRBJ2-5|.
TGCAGTGCTCCCCTAGAGACCCAGTACTTC
CSAPLETQYF
>TRBV7-8|once|TRBJ1-1|.
TGTGCCAGCAGCTTAGTAAGGGGGTTTGAAGCTTTCTTT
CASSLVRGFEAFF
>TRBV5-1|.|TRBJ1-1|.
TGCGCCAGCAGCTTGGCCGCCGGGAACACTGAAGCTTTCTTT
CASSLAAGNTEAFF
>TRBV28|few|TRBJ1-2|TRBD1
TGTGCCAGCAGTCCGGGGACAGTTTATGGCTACACCTTC
CASSPGTVYGYTF
>TRBV21-1|.|TRBJ1-4|.
TGTGCCAGCAGCAGAGCACGGAAACTGTTTTTT
CASSRARKLFF
>TRBV23-1|few|TRBJ2-7|TRBD2
TGCGCCAGCAGTCAGATAGCGGGGGGGCCCTACGAGCAGTACTTC
CASSQIAGGPYEQYF